The 9 T cell receptor beta chains reported below all come from one sample, sequenced in a study of cytomegalovirus exposure and HLA in healthy donors. Vbeta (60) and Jbeta (13) primers were used in the PCR. The assay was immunoSEQ multiplex PCR, and TCRdb's table has in-frame clones only and misses some. Altogether roughly 93,000 clones are present, under 85% being singletons, with the ten largest covering roughly 9.8%. Sequencing was performed on PBMCs. The receptors here all came from a man between 18 and 29 years old in good health and CMV-seropositive.

The CDR3 DNA reads TGTGCCACTTCCGGGGACAGGATCTACGAGCAGTACTTC. This gives the protein CATSGDRIYEQYF. The chain uses TRBV7-9 and TRBJ2-7; 8 nucleotides match TRBD1. V shed 10 bases and J 3 bases; nucleotides not matched to a gene: 8. The CDR3 contains 13 residues. Germline values: CDR1 SEHNR, CDR2 FQNEAQ (reference sequence).

The chain is built from TRBV6-4 and TRBJ2-3, with 8 bases that match TRBD2. The germline V gene has CDR1 MRHNA and CDR2 SNTAGT. The ends lost 2 bases at V and 8 bases at J; junction bases unmatched: 6. The CDR3 runs to 14 residues. DNA of the CDR3: TGTGCCAGCAGTGACCAAGCGGGGGCTGGTACGCAGTATTTT. Its protein is CASSDQAGAGTQYF.

This clone was detected once. The V and J genes are TRBV10-2 and TRBJ2-7, with D perhaps TRBD1 (7 bases). Germline V lookup: CDR1 WSHSY, CDR2 SAAADI. CDR3 length: 14 residues. With 2 bases removed from V and 2 bases from J, the gap between germline ends came to 10 bases. The CDR3: CASSEAGGPYEQYF. Here the CDR3 DNA reads TGCGCCAGCAGTGAGGCAGGGGGGCCCTACGAGCAGTACTTC.

This chain uses TRBV7-8 with TRBJ1-2; 7 bases align to TRBD1. V lost 0 bases to trimming and J lost 5 bases; unmatched junction nucleotides: 3. Germline values: CDR1 SGHVS, CDR2 FQNEAQ. The CDR3 is 14 amino acids. DNA of the CDR3: TGTGCCAGCAGCTTAGCGGACAGGCCTTATGGCTACACCTTC. The encoded protein is CASSLADRPYGYTF. The full variable domain, its missing parts supplied by reference TRBV7-8 and TRBJ1-2, is GAGVSQSPRYKVAKRGQDVALRCDPISGHVSLFWYQQALGQGPEFLTYFQNEAQLDKSGLPSDRFFAERPEGSVSTLKIQRTQQEDSAVYLCASSLADRPYGYTFGSGTRLTVV.

The sample holds a few counts of this clone. The chain links TRBV4-1 to TRBJ2-2, with D uncertain. Looked up from germline, CDR1 is MGHRA and CDR2 is YSYEKL. Between the trimmed V and J ends, which lost 2 bases and 1 base, there was a span of 11 bases. The CDR3 is made up of 16 amino acids. The CDR3 region is CASSQISLQNTGELFF. CDR3 nucleotide sequence: TGCGCCAGCAGCCAAATCTCGTTACAGAACACCGGGGAGCTGTTTTTT.

In the case of this clone: Other DNA sequences in the same sample also yield this CDR3. J is TRBJ1-1 and V is TRBV7-8, with D possibly matching TRBD1 (6 bases). Trimming left V 5 bases short and J 4 bases short, with 14 bases between. The CDR3 length is 14 residues. The germline V gene encodes CDR1 SGHVS and CDR2 FQNEAQ. Here the CDR3 DNA reads TGTGCCAGCAGCCTAGATGGGACAACCACTGAAGCTTTCTTT. Its protein product is CASSLDGTTTEAFF.

This chain uses TRBV13 with TRBJ2-3; TRBD2 agrees at 13 bases. The V gene's germline CDR1 is PRHDT and CDR2 FYEKMQ (reference sequence). The CDR3 spans 16 residues. V lost 5 bases to trimming and J lost 3 bases; unmatched junction nucleotides: 5. CDR3 DNA sequence: TGTGCCAGCAGCCTCCTGACTAGCGGGGGGACAGATACGCAGTATTTT. Encoded protein: CASSLLTSGGTDTQYF. Drawing the rest from reference TRBV13 and TRBJ2-3, the complete variable domain is AAGVIQSPRHLIKEKRETATLKCYPIPRHDTVYWYQQGPGQDPQFLISFYEKMQSDKGSIPDRFSAQQFSDYHSELNMSSLELGDSALYFCASSLLTSGGTDTQYFGPGTRLTVL.

This clone appeared a few times. This sequence joins TRBV27 and TRBJ2-7; 7 positions agree with TRBD2. This CDR3 comprises 12 residues. Germline assignment: CDR1 MNHEY and CDR2 SMNVEV (reference sequence). The trim removed 7 bases at V and 6 bases at J, leaving 6 bases unmatched. The CDR3 region is CASIGGGGEQYF. The CDR3 DNA follows: TGTGCCAGCATTGGCGGGGGAGGCGAGCAGTACTTC.

The chain combines TRBV7-8 with TRBJ1-4; the D is unclear. This CDR3 has 13 residues. Germline V lookup: CDR1 SGHVS, CDR2 FQNEAQ. The germline V and J ends were trimmed by 5 bases and 8 bases, with 12 bases remaining between them. The CDR3 nucleotides are TGTGCCAGCAGCCGAACCAGGATGGAAAAACTGTTTTTT. Translation gives CASSRTRMEKLFF.